The clone carrying this T cell receptor beta chain was found once. The antigen is undetermined. V lost 7 bases, J lost 9 bases, and 13 bases stayed unmatched. The V gene's germline CDR1 is MNHEY and CDR2 SMNVEV (reference sequence). The CDR3 contains 15 residues. Over several immunoSEQ plates, each subset's genomic DNA was distributed in even portions. Original analysis: Filtering differed because ImmunoSEQ produced junction-only sequences that carried no quality scores. Produced via immunoSEQ multiplex PCR; TCRdb's table is partial and in-frame only. V, J and clone size reflect that table, while D and trimming were determined from the DNA. Of about 990,000 clones in the sample, more than 75% were seen once. The record originates from a study of shared clonotypes between healthy human individuals. Broader study findings: Lower generation probabilities were found for non-shared clonotypes than for those shared by all four donors.

Naive CD45RA+ and memory CD45RA-negative subsets were split from CD4+ cells. This receptor was identified in a man younger than 30 in good health. Some clones in this sample may be carry-over from other donors' samples. The chain has TRBV27 and TRBJ2-1; 9 bases match TRBD2. The sequencing input was memory CD4+ T cells from PBMCs. The subset was: CD45RA-negative fraction. The CDR3 coding sequence is TGTGCCAGCACCATATTGGCGGGAGGGCAGGTTGAGCAGTTCTTC. Encoded protein: CASTILAGGQVEQFF.